The source of this T cell receptor (beta chain) is a study of OX40 agonist ivuxolimab in advanced cancers. Background on the whole study: Ivuxolimab was an agonistic, fully human IgG2 monoclonal antibody directed against OX40 (CD134), a costimulatory receptor. Intravenous ivuxolimab was administered to patients every 2 weeks at six dose levels: 0.01, 0.1, 0.3, 1.5, 3 and 10 mg/kg. Among the roughly 54 dose-escalation patients, some 19 had hepatocellular carcinoma, roughly 15 melanoma, 9 renal cell carcinoma and 9 head and neck cancer. A male proportion of roughly 80% and a mean age of around 60 years, ranging from 23 to 79, were recorded for the dose-escalation cohort. Patients were allowed to have had prior anti-PD-1, anti-PD-L1 or anti-CTLA-4 therapy, and 40% of the dose-escalation patients had previously received checkpoint inhibitors. Partial responses were achieved by three dose-escalation patients, of whom one had hepatocellular carcinoma and two had cutaneous melanoma. The purpose of peripheral TCRbeta sequencing was to test whether ivuxolimab changed TCR sequence diversity and led to clonal T-cell expansion. The paper reports the monotherapy dose-escalation portion (N = 52 patients) of the phase I ivuxolimab trial.

Patients with a history of autoimmune disease or receiving systemic immunosuppression were excluded from the trial. Peripheral blood for TCR sequencing was collected from all dose cohorts at baseline, on cycle 4 day 1, and on cycle 7 day 1. Samples were obtained from an open-label, multicenter, first-in-human phase I dose-escalation trial of ivuxolimab. Adults with locally advanced or metastatic head and neck squamous cell, hepatocellular, melanoma or renal cell carcinoma were enrolled in the trial. Before TCR sequencing, CD4+ T cells and CD8+ T cells from peripheral blood were sorted into separate populations. Comment on this clone: The antigen it binds to is not known. No base-level quality is on record; no much larger clone is a single base apart.

Results and caveats for the whole study, not just this receptor: After ivuxolimab, more expanded clones were found on average in CD8+ T cells than in CD4+ T cells. Low levels of normalized T-cell clonal expansion were also seen in some patients who did not respond. Which antigens the clonally expanded peripheral T cells were specific for was not determined. Clonal expansion of both CD4+ and CD8+ blood T cells was observed from baseline to week 6 at doses 0.1 to 3.0 mg/kg. In the 0.1-3.0 mg/kg groups, partial responders were among the patients with the lowest normalized peripheral clonal expansion, particularly in CD8+ T cells.

For sequencing of the TCRbeta CDR3 region, genomic DNA was extracted from the sorted cells. The immunoSEQ Assay was used to sequence the TCRbeta CDR3 regions. Imported from immuneACCESS, the table was reduced by TCRdb to in-frame sequences with V and J called. These copies leave out some clones; in studies compared against another copy, an unresolved V gene accounts for under half, and the cause of the remainder is not known. The sample includes 20,000 to 30,000 clones, with approximately 88% observed a single time. 9.5% to 10% of the sample belongs to the ten largest clones. Source: CD4+ or CD8+ T cells sorted from blood, taken in a trial of the OX40 agonist ivuxolimab. This clonotype originated in an adult with an advanced solid tumor such as melanoma, head and neck, liver or kidney cancer.

The CDR3 region reads CASSRWDTNYEQYF. The nucleotide sequence is TGTGCCAGCTCTCGCTGGGACACCAACTACGAGCAGTACTTC. The chain joins TRBV18 to TRBJ2-7, and TRBD1 may be the D gene, going by 6 matching bases. The CDR3, from cysteine to phenylalanine, totals 14 residues. Just CDR3 DNA is preserved here, 42 bases in frame from base 1. The germline ends are 15 bases apart after V is trimmed by 6 bases and J by 3 bases. The germline V gene specifies KGHSH as CDR1 and LQKENI as CDR2. The CDR3 plus the reference TRBV18 and TRBJ2-7 genes for the other parts give the full variable domain: NAGVMQNPRHLVRRRGQEARLRCSPMKGHSHVYWYRQLPEEGLKFMVYLQKENIIDESGMPKERFSAEFPKEGPSILRIQQVVRGDSAAYFCASSRWDTNYEQYFGPGTRLTVT.